The next 10 T cell receptor beta chains were all read from a single sample in a study of blood T cell repertoires in COVID-19 (dated by TCRdb to the early 2020s). Library preparation was by the immunoSEQ multiplex PCR assay. The source is immuneACCESS, and TCRdb retained only in-frame sequences with V and J called. Part of the clones is not carried over; for the studies checked, unresolved V genes explain less than half of this, and the remainder is unexplained. Within this sample are around 300,000 clones, with approximately 87% of them counted one time only. The biggest ten clones account for roughly 4% of the sample. Sequences were obtained from peripheral blood. Receptors originate from a woman aged 45 to 65 with active or convalescent COVID-19.

The gene calls are TRBV10-1 and TRBJ2-7, with D possibly matching TRBD2 (5 bases). Germline V CDR1 and CDR2: WNHNN, SYGVQD (reference sequence). This CDR3 has 11 amino acids. Between the trimmed V and J ends, which lost 2 bases and 13 bases, there was a span of 12 bases. This CDR3 reads CASSEPGLGYF. The CDR3 nucleotides are TGCGCCAGCAGTGAGCCGGGATTGGGTTACTTC.

J is TRBJ2-1 and V is TRBV15; 10 nucleotides agree with TRBD2. This CDR3 comprises 13 residues. Germline V gene sequence: CDR1 LNHNV, CDR2 YYDKDF (reference sequence). Trimming at V came to 8 bases and at J to 4 bases, leaving 2 bases not matched to a gene. DNA for the CDR3: TGTGCCACCGGACTAGCGGATTACAATGAGCAGTTCTTC. It specifies CATGLADYNEQFF.

The rearrangement uses TRBV7-2 and TRBJ1-5, with no clear D. Trimming pared 5 bases from V and 0 bases from J, leaving 11 bases between. The CDR3 is 15 amino acids. Germline V gives CDR1 SGHTA, CDR2 FQGNSA. CDR3 in amino acids: CASSAGSSSNQPQHF. CDR3 bases: TGTGCCAGCAGCGCAGGATCAAGTAGCAATCAGCCCCAGCATTTT.

This chain connects TRBV7-3 to TRBJ2-1, with 8 bases matching TRBD2. CDR1 SGHTA and CDR2 FQGTGA come from the germline V gene. This CDR3 has 16 residues. The V and J ends lost 4 bases and 3 bases, in that order; junction bases with no gene match: 8. In DNA form, the CDR3 reads TGTGCCAGCAGCTGGGGATTTAGCGGGGACTACAATGAGCAGTTCTTC. Its protein product is CASSWGFSGDYNEQFF.

The chain combines TRBV9 with TRBJ2-7, with TRBD1 matching over 8 bases. The CDR3 consists of 15 residues. The junction had 8 bases not matched to a gene; V was cut back by 3 bases and J by 3 bases. Per the germline V gene, CDR1 is SGDLS and CDR2 is YYNGEE. The CDR3 region is CASSGGTGQNYEQYF. The CDR3 region has the DNA TGTGCCAGCAGCGGAGGGACAGGACAAAACTACGAGCAGTACTTC.

The chain recombines TRBV7-2 with TRBJ2-7; 10 nucleotides agree with TRBD2. V shed 3 bases and J 5 bases; nucleotides not matched to a gene: 7. The CDR3 runs to 15 residues. Germline V CDR1 and CDR2: SGHTA, FQGNSA. The CDR3, as DNA: TGTGCCAGCAGCTTTGATGGACTAGCGGCTAACGAGCAGTACTTC. It specifies CASSFDGLAANEQYF.

The chain is built from TRBV25-1 and TRBJ1-2; 7 positions match TRBD1. Trimming at V came to 2 bases and at J to 7 bases, leaving 7 bases not matched to a gene. From germline, CDR1 is MGHDK and CDR2 SYGVNS. The CDR3 spans 14 residues. CDR3 in amino acids: CASSEQYRGGGYTF. The CDR3 bases are TGTGCCAGCAGTGAACAGTACAGGGGAGGTGGCTACACCTTC.

The chain links TRBV19 to TRBJ2-7; 7 nucleotides agree with TRBD1. The V segment lost 3 bases and the J segment 1 base; nucleotides outside the gene matches: 12. Per germline, CDR1 LNHDA and CDR2 SQIVND (reference sequence). CDR3 size: 17 residues. The CDR3 DNA reads as TGTGCCAGTAGTATCCGAAGGGCCGGGACAGTTTCCTACGAGCAGTACTTC. This codes for CASSIRRAGTVSYEQYF.

This clone was found once. J is TRBJ2-3 and V is TRBV27; 9 bases map to TRBD1. This CDR3 spans 18 amino acids. Germline CDR1 MNHEY, CDR2 SMNVEV (reference sequence). J lost 3 bases, V lost 2 bases, and 12 bases had no gene match. The CDR3 bases are TGTGCCAGCAGTTTAAGGACAGGGGACCTCTATCGTACAGATACGCAGTATTTT. As protein: CASSLRTGDLYRTDTQYF.

This rearrangement joins TRBV7-2 to TRBJ1-2, with D hard to call. Germline CDR1 and CDR2: SGHTA and FQGNSA. The V end was cut by 2 bases, the J end by 4 bases, with 8 bases between. There are 13 residues in the CDR3. CDR3 sequence (DNA): TGTGCCAGCAGCTTAAGCACGGGCTATGGCTACACCTTC. Protein product: CASSLSTGYGYTF.